This TCR beta chain was found in a study of Tregs in tolerant kidney transplant recipients. The CDR3 runs to 16 residues. Trimming took 2 bases from V and 3 from J, leaving 14 bases between them. Germline V lookup: CDR1 LNHDA, CDR2 SQIVND (reference sequence). Clones were sequenced by immunoSEQ multiplex PCR, and TCRdb holds only the in-frame ones, with some missing. The sample lists about 120,000 clones; about 90% were seen once. Unstimulated regulatory T cells (CD4+CD25+CD127-), CD4+CD25- non-regulatory cells, CD4 and CD8 cells were FACS-sorted from thawed PBMCs. This clonotype originated in a human donor in good health. The sequenced sample consisted of CD4+ T cells from blood. This chain links TRBV19 with TRBJ1-5; possible D gene TRBD1, 6 bases. Written as DNA, the CDR3 is TGTGCCAGTAGTATACGGGGTAGGGGGATCAATCAGCCCCAGCATTTT. This translates into CASSIRGRGINQPQHF.